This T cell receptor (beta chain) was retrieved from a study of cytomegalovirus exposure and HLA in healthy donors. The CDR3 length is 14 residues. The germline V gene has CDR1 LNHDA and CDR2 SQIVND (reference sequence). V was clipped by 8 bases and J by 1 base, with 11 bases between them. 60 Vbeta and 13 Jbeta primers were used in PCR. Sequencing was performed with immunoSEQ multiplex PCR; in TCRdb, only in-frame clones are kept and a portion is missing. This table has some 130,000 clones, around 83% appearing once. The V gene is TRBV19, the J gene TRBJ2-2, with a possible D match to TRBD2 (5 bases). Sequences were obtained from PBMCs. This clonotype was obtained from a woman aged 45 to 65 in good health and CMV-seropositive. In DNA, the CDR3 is TGTGCCAGTTTTAAGGGAGAGAACACCGGGGAGCTGTTTTTT. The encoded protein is CASFKGENTGELFF.